This entry lists 23 T cell receptor beta chains sequenced from one sample in a study of cytomegalovirus exposure and HLA in healthy donors. PCR involved 60 Vbeta and 13 Jbeta primers. This table comes from immunoSEQ multiplex PCR, and its TCRdb copy is limited to in-frame clones, with some not included. The sample shows almost 200,000 clones, 75% to 85% of them seen only once. The sequenced sample was PBMCs. These receptors all come from a woman in her fifties or sixties in good health and CMV-seronegative.

Written as DNA, the CDR3 is TGTGCCAGCAGCAGTCAGGGGGGCGGTTTCGTTGAAGCTTTCTTT. It translates to CASSSQGGGFVEAFF. The genes are TRBV21-1 and TRBJ1-1; the table's D gene call, TRBD1, was not cross checked with the DNA. TRBV21-1 is annotated as a pseudogene. CDR3 length equals 15 residues.

The rearrangement uses TRBV27 and TRBJ2-7; D remains ambiguous. CDR3 length equals 14 residues. CDR1 and CDR2 (germline): MNHEY, SMNVEV (reference sequence). V lost 4 bases and J 5 bases, leaving 15 bases between the germline ends. The CDR3 DNA is TGTGCCAGCAGTTACAGTGCATCTTCGGACGAGCAGTACTTC. Translating gives CASSYSASSDEQYF.

This clone was seen once. This sequence joins TRBV7-9 and TRBJ2-5; TRBD2 matches 8 bases. CDR1 and CDR2 (germline): SEHNR, FQNEAQ (reference sequence). The CDR3 is 14 amino acids. The trim removed 4 bases at V and 5 bases at J, leaving 6 bases unmatched. CDR3 in DNA: TGTGCCAGCAGCTCGGTCGGGAGGGAGGAGACCCAGTACTTC. Its protein product is CASSSVGREETQYF.

The chain links TRBV9 to TRBJ1-2; D perhaps matches TRBD1 (5 bases). Trimming stripped 3 bases from V and 5 bases from J, with 17 bases between. CDR1 is SGDLS and CDR2 is YYNGEE in the germline V gene. This CDR3 has 15 residues. CDR3 protein: CASSDLGLFGYGYTF. CDR3 DNA: TGTGCCAGCAGCGACTTGGGACTGTTTGGTTATGGCTACACCTTC.

The V gene is TRBV27, the J gene TRBJ2-1, with 8 bases that match TRBD2. Germline loops: CDR1 MNHEY, CDR2 SMNVEV (reference sequence). This CDR3 region has 17 residues. With 0 bases clipped from V and 3 bases from J, the junction kept 7 bases outside the gene matches. The CDR3 loop is CASSLSRGGYGYNEQFF. DNA for the CDR3: TGTGCCAGCAGTTTATCTCGGGGGGGGTATGGCTACAATGAGCAGTTCTTC.

J is TRBJ2-1 and V is TRBV10-3; 10 positions agree with TRBD2. After removal of 8 bases from V and 6 bases from J, the junction contained 10 bases not matched to a gene. The germline gives CDR1 ENHRY, CDR2 SYGVKD. There are 15 residues in the CDR3. The DNA of the CDR3 is TGTGCCATCGGGGGGAGACTAGCGGGTTTCAATGAGCAGTTCTTC. Translated, it gives CAIGGRLAGFNEQFF.

The chain joins TRBV28 to TRBJ2-4; D not certain. Per the germline V gene, CDR1 is MDHEN and CDR2 is SYDVKM. The germline V and J ends were trimmed by 2 bases and 11 bases, with 13 bases remaining between them. This CDR3 comprises 13 residues. The CDR3 region is CASSLRLQAVQYF. The CDR3 nucleotides read TGTGCCAGCAGTTTAAGGCTCCAGGCAGTTCAGTACTTC.

The chain has TRBV7-3 and TRBJ2-2; the D is unclear. Germline V gives CDR1 SGHTA, CDR2 FQGTGA. The CDR3 contains 12 residues. V gave up 4 bases and J gave up 5 bases, with 5 bases separating them. DNA for the CDR3: TGTGCCAGCAGCTCCCGGACCGGGGAGCTGTTTTTT. This gives the protein CASSSRTGELFF. Full variable domain (missing parts from reference TRBV7-3 and TRBJ2-2): GAGVSQTPSNKVTEKGKYVELRCDPISGHTALYWYRQSLGQGPEFLIYFQGTGAADDSGLPNDRFFAVRPEGSVSTLKIQRTERGDSAVYLCASSSRTGELFFGEGSRLTVL.

The chain uses TRBV6-1 and TRBJ2-7, with D possibly matching TRBD2 (6 bases). Germline assignment: CDR1 MNHNS and CDR2 SASEGT. V lost 1 base and J 1 base, leaving 11 bases between the germline ends. The CDR3 is 15 amino acids. The CDR3 here is CASSEGGVRSYEQYF. CDR3 nucleotides: TGTGCCAGCAGTGAAGGGGGGGTAAGGTCCTACGAGCAGTACTTC.

This chain connects TRBV14 to TRBJ1-1; no clear D. V was clipped by 3 bases and J by 6 bases, with 8 bases between them. The CDR3 sequence is 12 residues long. CDR1 and CDR2 from the germline V gene are SGHDN and FVKESK. CDR3 DNA sequence: TGTGCCAGCAGCCAGAATAGCCCTGAAGCTTTCTTT. It specifies CASSQNSPEAFF.

The chain employs TRBV19 and TRBJ2-1, with D perhaps matching TRBD2 (6 bases). Germline-derived CDR1 and CDR2 are LNHDA and SQIVND (reference sequence). V lost 1 base and J 0 bases, leaving 19 bases between the germline ends. The length of the CDR3 is 19 residues. The CDR3 sequence: CASSIAPLPSESSYNEQFF. The CDR3 coding sequence is TGTGCCAGTAGTATAGCCCCCCTACCTAGCGAGAGCTCCTACAATGAGCAGTTCTTC.

This chain links TRBV5-1 with TRBJ2-7; TRBD2 agrees at 7 bases. CDR3 length: 14 residues. Per the germline V gene, CDR1 is SGHRS and CDR2 is YFSETQ. After removal of 7 bases from V and 4 bases from J, the junction contained 11 bases not matched to a gene. This CDR3 is CASSSGGSEYEQYF. The DNA for the CDR3 is TGCGCCAGCTCCTCGGGGGGTTCCGAGTACGAGCAGTACTTC.

V usage is TRBV28 and J usage is TRBJ2-5, with TRBD2 identical over 7 bases. The CDR3 sequence is 15 residues long. Germline V gene lookup returns CDR1 MDHEN and CDR2 SYDVKM. The ends lost 7 bases at V and 7 bases at J; junction bases unmatched: 15. The DNA for the CDR3 is TGTGCCAGCACCTCCACTGGGGGACTATTGGGGACCCAGTACTTC. Its translation: CASTSTGGLLGTQYF.

The CDR3 is CASSSTRTSGNEQYF. The CDR3 coding sequence is TGTGCCAGCAGCTCTACTCGGACTAGCGGGAACGAGCAGTACTTC. The chain joins TRBV7-9 to TRBJ2-7; TRBD2 matches 12 bases. CDR1 SEHNR and CDR2 FQNEAQ come from the germline V gene (reference sequence). Trimming at V came to 4 bases and at J to 5 bases, leaving 6 bases not matched to a gene. This CDR3 contains 15 residues.

This chain joins TRBV5-1 and TRBJ1-5; 8 bases map to TRBD1. The CDR3 has 15 amino acids. V lost 1 base to trimming and J lost 3 bases; unmatched junction nucleotides: 3. Germline V gene lookup returns CDR1 SGHRS and CDR2 YFSETQ. CDR3 in amino acids: CASSLKGQDNQPQHF. The CDR3 coding sequence is TGCGCCAGCAGCTTGAAGGGACAGGACAATCAGCCCCAGCATTTT.

This CDR3 reads CSASESYEQYF. In DNA form, the CDR3 reads TGCAGTGCTAGCGAGTCCTACGAGCAGTACTTC. The chain links TRBV20-1 to TRBJ2-7; the D is unclear. This CDR3 contains 11 residues. The germline V gene encodes CDR1 DFQATT and CDR2 SNEGSKA (reference sequence). V was trimmed by 3 bases and J by 1 base, leaving 4 bases between them.

V is TRBV28 and J is TRBJ1-1; TRBD1 matches 7 bases. The V segment lost 2 bases and the J segment 11 bases; nucleotides outside the gene matches: 11. Germline lookup yields CDR1 MDHEN and CDR2 SYDVKM. The CDR3 loop spans 14 amino acids. The CDR3 is CASSLDVEGALAFF. DNA for the CDR3: TGTGCCAGCAGTTTAGATGTGGAGGGGGCCCTGGCTTTCTTT. The full variable domain, completed using reference TRBV28 and TRBJ1-1, is DVKVTQSSRYLVKRTGEKVFLECVQDMDHENMFWYRQDPGLGLRLIYFSYDVKMKEKGDIPEGYSVSREKKERFSLILESASTNQTSMYLCASSLDVEGALAFFGQGTRLTVV.

The chain links TRBV6-1 to TRBJ1-2; 9 nucleotides line up with TRBD1. The CDR3 is made up of 13 amino acids. Germline assignment: CDR1 MNHNS and CDR2 SASEGT. The V gene end was trimmed by 8 bases and the J gene end by 5 bases; junction bases not matched to a gene: 6. Here the CDR3 reads CASGTGLGYGYTF. The CDR3 nucleotides are TGTGCCAGCGGGACAGGGCTGGGTTATGGCTACACCTTC.

V and J are TRBV5-4 and TRBJ2-2; 7 bases fit TRBD2. The V gene's germline CDR1 is SGHNT and CDR2 YYREEE (reference sequence). The CDR3 consists of 18 residues. After removal of 4 bases from V and 5 bases from J, the junction contained 17 bases not matched to a gene. Here the CDR3 DNA reads TGTGCCAGCAGCCGCAAGGTGGCGAGCGGGATCTTGACCGGGGAGCTGTTTTTT. Translating it yields CASSRKVASGILTGELFF.

V gene TRBV19 combines with J gene TRBJ2-7, with a weak D call TRBD1 (5 bases). There are 15 residues in the CDR3. Germline CDR1 is LNHDA and CDR2 is SQIVND (reference sequence). Trimming shortened V by 4 bases and J by 3 bases, and 16 bases separated the two germline ends. The CDR3 loop is CASSTSDSSYYEQYF. CDR3 sequence (DNA): TGTGCCAGTAGTACTTCCGACAGCAGCTACTACGAGCAGTACTTC.

This clone was counted a few times. CDR3: CASSTRREGKAFF. CDR3 DNA sequence: TGTGCCAGCAGCACCCGACGGGAGGGCAAAGCTTTCTTT. The chain uses TRBV6-1 and TRBJ1-1, with unresolved D. Trimming took off 6 bases at V and 9 bases at J, with 17 bases between the two ends. Looked up from germline, CDR1 is MNHNS and CDR2 is SASEGT. The CDR3 totals 13 residues.

The DNA of the CDR3 is TGTGCCAGCAGTTTCGCGACAGAGCTTAACTATGGCTACACCTTC. Translated: CASSFATELNYGYTF. This sequence joins TRBV28 and TRBJ1-2, with a weak D call TRBD1 (5 bases). The CDR3 has 15 residues. The V end was cut by 3 bases, the J end by 1 base, with 12 bases between. Germline V gene sequence: CDR1 MDHEN, CDR2 SYDVKM.

The V and J genes are TRBV30 and TRBJ1-4; TRBD1 is a possible D gene (5 bases). V was trimmed by 7 bases and J by 3 bases, leaving 15 bases between them. This CDR3 is 14 amino acids long. Germline CDR1 GTSNPN, CDR2 SVGIG (reference sequence). Written as DNA, the CDR3 is TGTGCCTTGGATGGAGACAGCTCTAATGAAAAACTGTTTTTT. This sequence encodes CALDGDSSNEKLFF.